The 15 T cell receptor beta chains below were found in one sample sequenced in a study of cytomegalovirus exposure and HLA in healthy donors (dated by TCRdb to 2017 to 2019). The protocol used for the library was the immunoSEQ multiplex PCR assay. A mixture of 60 forward primers for TCR Vbeta segments and 13 reverse primers for TCR Jbeta segments was used in the multiplex PCR. TCRdb holds this immuneACCESS table with in-frame rearrangements only. Some clones are missing; in checked studies, unresolved V genes explain under half, and the rest has no known cause. The table for this sample lists around 95,000 clones; 78% of them were counted only once. The ten largest clones take up 4.1% of the sample. Sequences were obtained from PBMCs. All receptors derive from a woman aged 40 to 50 in good health and CMV-seropositive.

This clone was counted a few times. The chain joins TRBV2 to TRBJ2-5, with D possibly matching TRBD2 (5 bases). The CDR3 covers 13 residues. Trimming removed 6 bases from V and 1 base from J, with 9 bases in between. Germline V gives CDR1 SNHLY, CDR2 FYNNEI. CDR3 bases: TGTGCCAGCAGCCGAGGGATCCAAGAGACCCAGTACTTC. Amino acid sequence: CASSRGIQETQYF.

This sequence joins TRBV19 and TRBJ1-5; D may be TRBD1 (5 bases). The V gene lost 0 bases and the J gene lost 3 bases, with 12 bases spanning the gap. Per the germline V gene, CDR1 is LNHDA and CDR2 is SQIVND (reference sequence). CDR3 size: 16 residues. For the CDR3, the DNA is TGTGCCAGTAGTATAGATCACGCAGGGATCAATCAGCCCCAGCATTTT. Residues: CASSIDHAGINQPQHF. Complete variable domain (other parts from reference TRBV19 and TRBJ1-5): DGGITQSPKYLFRKEGQNVTLSCEQNLNHDAMYWYRQDPGQGLRLIYYSQIVNDFQKGDIAEGYSVSREKKESFPLTVTSAQKNPTAFYLCASSIDHAGINQPQHFGDGTRLSIL.

The V and J genes are TRBV5-4 and TRBJ2-7; TRBD1 matches at 9 bases. V dropped 0 bases and J dropped 4; count of bases not matched to a gene: 8. Per the germline V gene, CDR1 is SGHNT and CDR2 is YYREEE (reference sequence). The CDR3 is 16 residues long. CDR3 protein: CASSLGGQGGVYEQYF. The CDR3 DNA reads as TGTGCCAGCAGCTTGGGGGGACAGGGCGGCGTATACGAGCAGTACTTC.

To note about this clone: Other DNA sequences in this specimen translate into the identical CDR3. The rearrangement links TRBV5-1 to TRBJ2-1; a weak D match, TRBD2 (6 bases). Trimming stripped 0 bases from V and 8 bases from J, with 18 bases between. CDR3 length: 16 residues. In germline, CDR1 is SGHRS, CDR2 YFSETQ. The CDR3: CASSLDSGVAGYEQFF. DNA of the CDR3: TGCGCCAGCAGCTTGGACTCGGGAGTGGCCGGATATGAGCAGTTCTTC.

This clone was observed a handful of times. The V and J genes are TRBV5-6 and TRBJ1-2; D perhaps matches TRBD1 (6 bases). The CDR3 has 13 amino acids. V was pared by 9 bases and J by 4 bases, with 16 bases between. Germline V gives CDR1 SGHDT, CDR2 YYEEEE. The DNA for the CDR3 is TGTGCCACCCAATCAACAGGGACCTATGGCTACACCTTC. Its translation: CATQSTGTYGYTF.

The chain carries TRBV18 and TRBJ2-1, with a possible D match to TRBD2 (6 bases). Germline V CDR1 and CDR2: KGHSH, LQKENI. Trimming took off 6 bases at V and 1 base at J, with 13 bases between the two ends. There are 15 residues in the CDR3. CDR3 sequence: CASSPQSGSYNEQFF. The CDR3 DNA sequence: TGTGCCAGCTCCCCTCAAAGCGGGTCCTACAATGAGCAGTTCTTC.

This clone occurred a few times. This chain joins TRBV5-6 and TRBJ1-5; 10 bases line up with TRBD1. This CDR3 contains 16 residues. V trimming: 0 bases; J trimming: 6 bases; junction bases outside the gene matches: 6. Per germline, CDR1 SGHDT and CDR2 YYEEEE. The CDR3 spells CASSLGGQGNSQPQHF. CDR3 bases: TGTGCCAGCAGCTTGGGGGGACAGGGGAACTCTCAGCCCCAGCATTTT.

This clone has a handful of counts. V gene TRBV19 combines with J gene TRBJ1-5; a possible D gene is TRBD1 (6 bases). Germline V gene sequence: CDR1 LNHDA, CDR2 SQIVND (reference sequence). Deletions cut 3 bases from V and 5 bases from J, with 11 bases between. This CDR3 is built from 14 residues. The CDR3 DNA reads TGTGCCAGTAGTATTAGGACAGACTATCAGCCCCAGCATTTT. This encodes CASSIRTDYQPQHF.

This chain joins TRBV2 and TRBJ2-4, with 8 bases identical to TRBD2. Germline-derived CDR1 and CDR2 are SNHLY and FYNNEI. V gave up 9 bases and J gave up 0 bases; unmatched junction bases: 10. The CDR3 length is 16 residues. Here the CDR3 reads CASNSGTNLAKNIQYF. CDR3 coding DNA: TGTGCCAGTAATAGCGGGACTAACCTAGCCAAAAACATTCAGTACTTC.

In its sample, this clone was seen a few times. The same CDR3 also results from other DNA sequences found in this sample. This chain uses TRBV10-1 with TRBJ1-2; D call uncertain. CDR1 and CDR2 (germline): WNHNN, SYGVQD (reference sequence). Deletions cut 3 bases from V and 3 bases from J, with 5 bases between. This CDR3 region has 12 residues. For the CDR3, the DNA is TGCGCCAGCAGTGACGGGGACTATGGCTACACCTTC. Its protein product is CASSDGDYGYTF.

The J gene is TRBJ2-7, the V gene TRBV6-4; TRBD2 matches 7 bases. The CDR3 covers 15 residues. V lost 7 bases, J lost 3 bases, and 12 bases stayed unmatched. Germline CDR1 MRHNA, CDR2 SNTAGT. The CDR3 is CASTGGAGCNYEQYF. CDR3 DNA: TGTGCCAGCACTGGGGGAGCGGGATGCAACTACGAGCAGTACTTC.

This sequence joins TRBV5-1 and TRBJ2-3; 8 bases align to TRBD2. This CDR3 is built from 17 residues. Germline V CDR1 and CDR2: SGHRS, YFSETQ. V shed 0 bases, J shed 0 bases, and the junction held 6 bases outside the gene matches. The CDR3 region has the DNA TGCGCCAGCAGCTTGGCCCCTACTAGCGGCAGCACAGATACGCAGTATTTT. This gives the protein CASSLAPTSGSTDTQYF.

The chain uses TRBV28 and TRBJ2-3, with D possibly matching TRBD1 (6 bases). The CDR3 has 12 residues. Trimming cost V 6 bases and J 8 bases, with 12 bases left between them. Germline CDR1 and CDR2: MDHEN and SYDVKM. CDR3 nucleotide sequence: TGTGCCAGCAGCCTACAGGGCGGTACGCAGTATTTT. This translates into CASSLQGGTQYF.

The CDR3 nucleotides are TGTGCCAGTACTCAGGACCAGGGTGGCAATCAGCCCCAGCATTTT. Translating gives CASTQDQGGNQPQHF. The chain employs TRBV2 and TRBJ1-5; a possible D gene is TRBD1 (5 bases). Germline V gene lookup returns CDR1 SNHLY and CDR2 FYNNEI. Between the trimmed V and J ends, which lost 9 bases and 2 bases, there was a span of 17 bases. CDR3 length: 15 residues. Complete variable domain (other parts from reference TRBV2 and TRBJ1-5): EPEVTQTPSHQVTQMGQEVILRCVPISNHLYFYWYRQILGQKVEFLVSFYNNEISEKSEIFDDQFSVERPDGSNFTLKIRSTKLEDSAMYFCASTQDQGGNQPQHFGDGTRLSIL.

The chain recombines TRBV7-2 with TRBJ1-4; D is uncertain. The germline V gene has CDR1 SGHTA and CDR2 FQGNSA. CDR3 length: 15 amino acids. V was shortened by 7 bases and J by 3 bases, with 15 bases between the two germline ends. The CDR3 DNA sequence: TGTGCCAGCACCAAAGACCGGGTCCCTAATGAAAAACTGTTTTTT. Translating gives CASTKDRVPNEKLFF.